This T cell receptor (beta chain) was documented in a study of blood T cell repertoires in COVID-19 (dated by TCRdb to 2018 to 2020). Looking at the study overall: The collaborator samples originated in the United States, Italy and Spain and spanned the acute and convalescent phases of COVID-19. The material from the prospective study consisted of cDNA or gDNA derived from T cells, B-cell-depleted T cells, or PBMCs. Deeply sampled blood TCRbeta repertoires from subjects exposed to, actively infected with, or recovered from COVID-19 were included in the dataset. The repertoires were released in a freely available public database intended as a resource for research on the immune response to SARS-CoV-2. Samples came from the ongoing ImmuneRACE study (first 160 participants) plus 1,254 subjects from 6 global collaborators. The sample metadata nearly always contained a de-identified subject ID, COVID-19 status, age in years and sex. Where available, HLA class I and class II types were taken from metadata supplied by the sample provider and were not determined by assay-based typing.

Study-wide findings and limitations: How much clinical and demographic metadata was included differed by source and by participant, and the metadata was provided uncurated.

From the germline V gene, CDR1 is MGHRA and CDR2 is YSYEKL. Including cysteine and phenylalanine, the CDR3 has 17 amino acids. Only the CDR3 portion is preserved as DNA: 51 bases, with reading frame beginning at the first base. V was cut back by 1 base and J by 0 bases, leaving a gap of 14 bases between them. TCRbeta CDR3 regions were amplified from genomic DNA using the immunoSEQ Assay, a bias-controlled multiplex PCR. Concerning the study's data processing: Nucleated cell counts per sample were estimated from amplification of reference gene primers within the assay. To quantify the absolute abundance of each unique TCRbeta CDR3 rearrangement, sequence reads were collapsed and filtered. For each sample, productive Simpson clonality was calculated as the square root of Simpson's diversity index over productive rearrangements. TCRdb provides this immuneACCESS table in a form limited to in-frame rearrangements. Some clones are lacking; in checked studies, under half of them reflect an unresolved V gene, and why the rest are absent is not known. V and J calls and clone size are as listed in that table; D and trimming were resolved from the DNA. This sample holds 65,000 to 95,000 clones; 70% to 90% were observed only once. Of the sample, roughly 2.5% falls within the top ten clones.

To note about this clone: The antigen it binds to is not known. The record has no base qualities; no much larger clone is one base away.

Whole blood was collected in K2EDTA tubes by collaborating institutions according to the institutions' own protocols. For TCRbeta analysis, collaborator samples were shipped as frozen whole blood, as isolated PBMCs, or as DNA extracted from either sample type. This chain is built from TRBV4-1 and TRBJ2-3; a tentative D call is TRBD2 (6 bases match). Input material: peripheral blood. The TCR comes from a man between 65 and 79 years old with active or convalescent COVID-19. The encoded CDR3 is CASSQGISGLSTDTQYF. The DNA sequence is given as TGCGCCAGCAGCCAAGGCATTAGCGGACTTAGCACAGATACGCAGTATTTT.